The 16 T cell receptor beta chains given below trace back to one sample, sequenced in a study of cytomegalovirus exposure and HLA in healthy donors. The primer mix had 60 Vbeta and 13 Jbeta primers. This table comes from immunoSEQ multiplex PCR, and its TCRdb copy is limited to in-frame clones, with some not included. The sample contains 100,000 or so clones, about 13% of which appear only once. The sequenced sample was PBMCs. The receptors were sampled from a man aged 35 to 55 in good health and CMV-seropositive.

The table lists this clone with a few counts. This chain links TRBV6-1 with TRBJ1-4, with 9 bases that match TRBD1. From germline, CDR1 is MNHNS and CDR2 SASEGT. The CDR3 extends over 14 amino acids. After removal of 4 bases from V and 7 bases from J, the junction contained 4 bases not matched to a gene. CDR3 bases: TGTGCCAGCAGTGCCGGGACAGGGCGTGAAAAACTGTTTTTT. Protein: CASSAGTGREKLFF.

This clone was seen a few times. This chain uses TRBV9 with TRBJ1-5; D not resolved. Germline V lookup: CDR1 SGDLS, CDR2 YYNGEE. The CDR3 is 15 residues long. V dropped 0 bases and J dropped 9 bases, with 16 bases sitting between them. CDR3 protein: CASSVAGSPEAPQHF. CDR3 in DNA: TGTGCCAGCAGCGTAGCCGGGTCGCCCGAGGCGCCCCAGCATTTT.

J is TRBJ2-7 and V is TRBV6-1; 7 bases line up with TRBD1. CDR3 length: 14 amino acids. CDR1 is MNHNS, CDR2 SASEGT, per germline. Trimming removed 4 bases from V and 1 base from J; junction bases left unmatched: 4. The chain's CDR3 is CASSARDSSYEQYF. The CDR3 DNA sequence: TGTGCCAGCAGTGCCCGGGACAGTTCCTACGAGCAGTACTTC.

Only a few counts were recorded for this clone. The chain carries TRBV27 and TRBJ2-7; 7 nucleotides align to TRBD1. The CDR3 consists of 14 residues. J lost 0 bases, V lost 4 bases, and 3 bases had no gene match. Per germline, CDR1 MNHEY and CDR2 SMNVEV (reference sequence). Written as DNA, the CDR3 is TGTGCCAGCAGTTCCGGACAGGCCTCCTACGAGCAGTACTTC. As protein: CASSSGQASYEQYF.

The CDR3 coding sequence is TGTGCCAGCAGTGCCCTAGCGGGAGTACCCTACGAGCAGTACTTC. This sequence encodes CASSALAGVPYEQYF. This chain links TRBV6-5 with TRBJ2-7; 10 positions match TRBD2. Germline V CDR1 and CDR2: MNHEY, SVGAGI. The CDR3 extends over 15 amino acids. V shed 5 bases, J shed 2 bases, and the junction held 6 bases outside the gene matches.

The sample holds a few counts of this clone. This likely stems from a read error, as it lies one base from a far larger clone. The conserved phenylalanine or tryptophan is not found at the CDR3 terminus, so this likely reflects a read error. No DNA is shown, since the ends of the CDR3 on it are uncertain; the CDR3 is the one TCRdb lists. The V call is TRBV28, the J call TRBJ2-2; the D call in the table, TRBD2, was not verified against the DNA. The CDR3 has 14 residues if both end residues are counted. CDR1 MDHEN and CDR2 SYDVKM come from the germline V gene. CDR3 region: CASSRGQAREAVFV.

The chain links TRBV5-1 to TRBJ2-5; TRBD2 matches 9 bases. The DNA matches TRBJ2-7 better at its end, which makes the J call doubtful. The CDR3 runs 14 residues. Germline V gene data show CDR1 as SGHRS and CDR2 as YFSETQ. The CDR3 protein is CASSEREAPYEQYF. CDR3 nucleotide sequence: TGCGCCAGCAGTGAGCGGGAGGCCCCGTACGAGCAGTACTTC.

V is TRBV27 and J is TRBJ2-2; tentative D call: TRBD2 (6 bases). CDR1 and CDR2 (germline): MNHEY, SMNVEV (reference sequence). The CDR3 runs to 14 residues. V was shortened by 6 bases and J by 2 bases, with 10 bases between the two germline ends. CDR3 DNA: TGTGCCAGCAGCGCGGGACTCAACACCGGGGAGCTGTTTTTT. It codes for CASSAGLNTGELFF.

This clone was seen only a few times. The chain links TRBV11-2 to TRBJ1-1; maybe TRBD1 (6 bases). This CDR3 contains 13 residues. V was clipped by 3 bases and J by 8 bases, with 13 bases between them. From germline, CDR1 is SGHAT and CDR2 FQNNGV. As DNA, the CDR3 is TGTGCCAGCAGCTTGCCGGGACACGGAGAAGCTTTCTTT. Encoded protein: CASSLPGHGEAFF.

This clone was counted only a few times. The chain is built from TRBV9 and TRBJ2-7, with TRBD2 identical over 12 bases. The CDR3 runs to 16 residues. Germline V CDR1 and CDR2: SGDLS, YYNGEE. With 3 bases clipped from V and 4 bases from J, the junction kept 8 bases outside the gene matches. CDR3 region: CASSAGGLAGNYEQYF. The CDR3 region has the DNA TGTGCCAGCAGCGCAGGGGGACTAGCGGGCAATTACGAGCAGTACTTC. Full variable domain (outside the CDR3, taken from reference TRBV9 and TRBJ2-7): DSGVTQTPKHLITATGQRVTLRCSPRSGDLSVYWYQQSLDQGLQFLIQYYNGEERAKGNILERFSAQQFPDLHSELNLSSLELGDSALYFCASSAGGLAGNYEQYFGPGTRLTVT.

Concerning this clone: One end of the junction does not line up with germline, which may come from a read error. The chain combines TRBV28 with TRBJ1-1, with D possibly being TRBD1 (6 bases). The CDR3 is made up of 15 amino acids. CDR1 is MDHEN, CDR2 SYDVKM, per germline. CDR3 loop: CASSSAGDPNPEAFF. The CDR3 DNA sequence: TGTGCCAGCAGTTCCGCAGGGGATCCGAACCCTGAAGCTTTCTTT.

Notes on this clone: In the same sample, other DNA sequences code for this CDR3. The chain is built from TRBV5-4 and TRBJ2-1, with TRBD2 as a possible D gene (6 bases). CDR1 is SGHNT, CDR2 YYREEE, per germline (reference sequence). This CDR3 spans 17 amino acids. V gave up 0 bases and J gave up 10 bases, with 23 bases separating them. The CDR3 sequence: CASSLGGSGVPYDEQFF. CDR3 nucleotides: TGTGCCAGCAGCTTGGGAGGTAGCGGAGTCCCCTACGACGAGCAGTTCTTC.

This clone was seen a few times. The gene calls are TRBV28 and TRBJ1-1, with TRBD1 identical over 10 bases. The CDR3 covers 14 residues. Losses at the gene ends were 6 bases for V and 8 bases for J; bases not matched to a gene: 9. Per germline, CDR1 MDHEN and CDR2 SYDVKM. The CDR3 spells CASSVTGGALEAFF. DNA of the CDR3: TGTGCCAGCAGCGTGACAGGGGGCGCTTTAGAAGCTTTCTTT.

This clone was seen a handful of times. The chain employs TRBV9 and TRBJ2-2; D gene uncertain. This CDR3 has 14 residues. The V end was cut by 0 bases, the J end by 5 bases, with 8 bases between. Per germline, CDR1 SGDLS and CDR2 YYNGEE. Written as DNA, the CDR3 is TGTGCCAGCAGCGTAGAATCCGGGACCGGGGAGCTGTTTTTT. It specifies CASSVESGTGELFF. The full variable domain, with the rest looked up from reference TRBV9 and TRBJ2-2, is DSGVTQTPKHLITATGQRVTLRCSPRSGDLSVYWYQQSLDQGLQFLIQYYNGEERAKGNILERFSAQQFPDLHSELNLSSLELGDSALYFCASSVESGTGELFFGEGSRLTVL.

This clone was seen more than once but under ten times. V usage is TRBV29-1 and J usage is TRBJ2-5, with 7 bases identical to TRBD2. The CDR3 is 13 residues long. J gave up 2 bases and V 4 bases, and 4 bases lay outside the gene matches. Germline V CDR1 and CDR2: SQVTM, ANQGSEA. CDR3 bases: TGCAGCGTTGGGGCTAGCGGTCAAGAGACCCAGTACTTC. Amino acid sequence: CSVGASGQETQYF.

This clone came up once. The genes are TRBV18 and TRBJ2-2, with 8 bases identical to TRBD2. With 6 bases clipped from V and 0 bases from J, the junction kept 9 bases outside the gene matches. This CDR3 comprises 17 residues. Germline V gives CDR1 KGHSH, CDR2 LQKENI. The DNA of the CDR3 is TGTGCCAGCTCCCTCGGGGGGGCCTACTCGAACACCGGGGAGCTGTTTTTT. Its translation is CASSLGGAYSNTGELFF.